This T cell receptor (beta chain) was profiled in a study of human T cells and chemical hapten exposure. Across the whole study: DPC 0.01% went on the upper back by patch test, with reading at 6 days.

Sample time point: pre-sensitization, week 0. Indicated treatment: therapeutic diphenylcyclopropenone sensitization with weekly scalp DPC. Attachment of unique molecular identifiers to individual cDNA molecules was performed in the library. One entry per CDR3 protein results from TCRdb running MiXCR on the RACE reads. The sample lists fewer than 350,000 distinct CDR3 sequences; around 7.7% were seen once. This clonotype was counted a few times. V lost 2 bases, J lost 5 bases, and 6 bases stayed unmatched. Per the germline V gene, CDR1 is MGHRA and CDR2 is YSYEKL. The CDR3 sequence is 14 residues long. Here the sequenced sample was whole blood, taken in connection with sensitization to the hapten diphenylcyclopropenone (DPC). This receptor was obtained from a man in his late teens or twenties with alopecia areata. Some clones in this sample may be carry-over from other donors' samples. The chain uses TRBV4-1 and TRBJ2-7; the match to TRBD1 covers 7 bases. The CDR3 reads CASSQPRQGNEQYF. The CDR3 coding sequence is TGCGCCAGCAGCCAACCCCGACAGGGAAACGAGCAGTACTTC.